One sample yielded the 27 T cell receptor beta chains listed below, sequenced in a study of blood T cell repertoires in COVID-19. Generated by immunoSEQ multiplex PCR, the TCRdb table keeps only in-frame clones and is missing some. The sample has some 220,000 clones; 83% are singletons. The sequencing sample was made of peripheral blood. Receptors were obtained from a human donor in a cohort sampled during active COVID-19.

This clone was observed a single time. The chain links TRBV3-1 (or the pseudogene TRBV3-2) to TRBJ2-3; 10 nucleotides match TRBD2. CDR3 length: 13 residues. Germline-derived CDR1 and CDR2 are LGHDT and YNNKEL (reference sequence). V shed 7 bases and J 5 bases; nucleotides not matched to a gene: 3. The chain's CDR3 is CASTIAGGDTQYF. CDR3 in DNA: TGTGCCAGCACCATAGCGGGGGGAGATACGCAGTATTTT.

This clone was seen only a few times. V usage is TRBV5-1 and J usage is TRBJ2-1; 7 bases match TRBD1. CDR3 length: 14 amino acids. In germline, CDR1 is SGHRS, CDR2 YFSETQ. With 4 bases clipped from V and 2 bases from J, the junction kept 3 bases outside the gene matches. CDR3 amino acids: CASSPGQAYNEQFF. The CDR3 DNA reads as TGCGCCAGCAGCCCCGGACAGGCCTACAATGAGCAGTTCTTC. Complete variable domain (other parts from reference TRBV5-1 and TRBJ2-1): KAGVTQTPRYLIKTRGQQVTLSCSPISGHRSVSWYQQTPGQGLQFLFEYFSETQRNKGNFPGRFSGRQFSNSRSEMNVSTLELGDSALYLCASSPGQAYNEQFFGPGTRLTVL.

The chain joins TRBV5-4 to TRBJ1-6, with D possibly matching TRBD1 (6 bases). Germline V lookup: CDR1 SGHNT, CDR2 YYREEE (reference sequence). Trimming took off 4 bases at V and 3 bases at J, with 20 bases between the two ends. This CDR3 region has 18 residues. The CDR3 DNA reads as TGTGCCAGCAGCCCTGGGCGTTTTAAAGGGGGCTATAATTCACCCCTCCACTTT. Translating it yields CASSPGRFKGGYNSPLHF. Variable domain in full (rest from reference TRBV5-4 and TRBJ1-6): ETGVTQSPTHLIKTRGQQVTLRCSSQSGHNTVSWYQQALGQGPQFIFQYYREEENGRGNFPPRFSGLQFPNYSSELNVNALELDDSALYLCASSPGRFKGGYNSPLHFGNGTRLTVT.

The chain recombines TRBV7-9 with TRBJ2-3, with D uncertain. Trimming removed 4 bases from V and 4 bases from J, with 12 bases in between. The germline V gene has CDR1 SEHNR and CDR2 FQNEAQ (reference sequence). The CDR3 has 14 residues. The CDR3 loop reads CASSSLVRPDTQYF. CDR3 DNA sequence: TGTGCCAGCAGCTCTCTTGTTCGTCCAGATACGCAGTATTTT. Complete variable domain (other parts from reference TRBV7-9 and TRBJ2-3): DTGVSQNPRHKITKRGQNVTFRCDPISEHNRLYWYRQTLGQGPEFLTYFQNEAQLEKSRLLSDRFSAERPKGSFSTLEIQRTEQGDSAMYLCASSSLVRPDTQYFGPGTRLTVL.

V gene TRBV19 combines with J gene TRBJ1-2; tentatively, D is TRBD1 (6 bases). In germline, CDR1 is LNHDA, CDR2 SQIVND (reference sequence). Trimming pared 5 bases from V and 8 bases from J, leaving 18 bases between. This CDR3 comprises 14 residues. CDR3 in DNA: TGTGCCAGTAGTCCTGGACAGATTTGGGAAGGCTACACCTTC. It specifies CASSPGQIWEGYTF.

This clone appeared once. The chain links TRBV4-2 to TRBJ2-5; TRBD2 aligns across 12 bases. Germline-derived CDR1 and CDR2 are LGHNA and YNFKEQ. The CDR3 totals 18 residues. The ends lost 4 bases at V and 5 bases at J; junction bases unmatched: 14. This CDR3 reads CASSRLGLAGGGGETQYF. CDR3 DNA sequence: TGTGCCAGCAGCCGCCTGGGACTAGCGGGCGGGGGTGGGGAGACCCAGTACTTC.

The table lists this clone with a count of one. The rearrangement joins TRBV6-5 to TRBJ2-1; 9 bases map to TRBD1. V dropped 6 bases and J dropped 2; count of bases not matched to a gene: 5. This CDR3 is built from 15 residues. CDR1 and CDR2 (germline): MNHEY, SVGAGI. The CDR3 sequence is CASRGQGATYNEQFF. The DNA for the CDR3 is TGTGCCAGCAGGGGACAGGGAGCAACCTACAATGAGCAGTTCTTC.

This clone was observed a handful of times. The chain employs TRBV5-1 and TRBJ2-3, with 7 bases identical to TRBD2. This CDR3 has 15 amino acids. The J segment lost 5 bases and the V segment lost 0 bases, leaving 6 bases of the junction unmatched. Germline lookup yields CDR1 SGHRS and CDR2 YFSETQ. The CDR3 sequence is CASSLGEGPGDTQYF. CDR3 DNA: TGCGCCAGCAGCTTGGGGGAGGGCCCTGGAGATACGCAGTATTTT.

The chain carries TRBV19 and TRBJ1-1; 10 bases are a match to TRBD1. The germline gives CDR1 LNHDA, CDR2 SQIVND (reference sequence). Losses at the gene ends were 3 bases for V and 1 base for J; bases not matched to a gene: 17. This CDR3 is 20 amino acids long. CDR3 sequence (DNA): TGTGCCAGTAGTATCGACCTTTGGACAGGGGGAATTAGTAGGAACACTGAAGCTTTCTTT. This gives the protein CASSIDLWTGGISRNTEAFF.

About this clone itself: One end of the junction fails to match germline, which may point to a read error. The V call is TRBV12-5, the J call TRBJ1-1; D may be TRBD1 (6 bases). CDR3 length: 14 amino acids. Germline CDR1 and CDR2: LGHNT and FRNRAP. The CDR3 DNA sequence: TGTGCTAGTGGGTTGGCAACAGGGCCAACTGAAGCTTTCTTT. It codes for CASGLATGPTEAFF.

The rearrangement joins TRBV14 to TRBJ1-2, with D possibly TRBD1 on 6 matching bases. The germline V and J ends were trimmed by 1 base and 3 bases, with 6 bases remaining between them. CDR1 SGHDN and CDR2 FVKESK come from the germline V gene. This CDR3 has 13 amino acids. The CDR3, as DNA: TGTGCCAGCAGCCAAGGGACAGACTATGGCTACACCTTC. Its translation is CASSQGTDYGYTF. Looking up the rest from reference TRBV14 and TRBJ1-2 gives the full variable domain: EAGVTQFPSHSVIEKGQTVTLRCDPISGHDNLYWYRRVMGKEIKFLLHFVKESKQDESGMPNNRFLAERTGGTYSTLKVQPAELEDSGVYFCASSQGTDYGYTFGSGTRLTVV.

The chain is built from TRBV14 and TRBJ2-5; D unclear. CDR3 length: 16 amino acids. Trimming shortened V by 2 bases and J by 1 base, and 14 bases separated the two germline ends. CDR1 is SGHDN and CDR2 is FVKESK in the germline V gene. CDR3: CASSQMEFFGQETQYF. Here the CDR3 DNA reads TGTGCCAGCAGCCAAATGGAGTTTTTTGGCCAAGAGACCCAGTACTTC.

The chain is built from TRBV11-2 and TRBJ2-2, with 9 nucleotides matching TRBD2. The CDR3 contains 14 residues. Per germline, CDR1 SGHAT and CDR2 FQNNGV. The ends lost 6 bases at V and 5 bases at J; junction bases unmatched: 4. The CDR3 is CASRMGLATGELFF. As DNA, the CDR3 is TGTGCCAGCAGAATGGGACTAGCTACCGGGGAGCTGTTTTTT.

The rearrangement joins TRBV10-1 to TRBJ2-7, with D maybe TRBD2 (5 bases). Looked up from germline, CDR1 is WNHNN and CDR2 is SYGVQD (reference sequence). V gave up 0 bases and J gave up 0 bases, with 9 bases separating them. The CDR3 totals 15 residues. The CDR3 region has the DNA TGCGCCAGCAGTGAGTCGCGCGCGGGCTCCTACGAGCAGTACTTC. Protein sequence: CASSESRAGSYEQYF.

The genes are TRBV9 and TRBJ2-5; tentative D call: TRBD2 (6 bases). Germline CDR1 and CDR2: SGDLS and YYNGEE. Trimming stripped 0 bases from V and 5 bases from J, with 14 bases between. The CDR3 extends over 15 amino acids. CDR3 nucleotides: TGTGCCAGCAGCGTAGGTTCCGGGGAGGAGGAGACCCAGTACTTC. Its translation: CASSVGSGEEETQYF.

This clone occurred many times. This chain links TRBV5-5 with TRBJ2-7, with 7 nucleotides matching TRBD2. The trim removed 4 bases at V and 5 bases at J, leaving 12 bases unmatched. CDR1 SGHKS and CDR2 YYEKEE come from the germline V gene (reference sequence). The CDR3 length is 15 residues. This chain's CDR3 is CASSGPAGGRNEQYF. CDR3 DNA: TGTGCCAGCAGCGGTCCGGCCGGCGGGAGAAACGAGCAGTACTTC.

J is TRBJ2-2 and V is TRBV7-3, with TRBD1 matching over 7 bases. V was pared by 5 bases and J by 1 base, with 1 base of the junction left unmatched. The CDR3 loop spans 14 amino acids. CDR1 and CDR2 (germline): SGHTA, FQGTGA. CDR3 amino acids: CASSRTGNTGELFF. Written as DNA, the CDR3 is TGTGCCAGCAGCCGGACAGGGAACACCGGGGAGCTGTTTTTT.

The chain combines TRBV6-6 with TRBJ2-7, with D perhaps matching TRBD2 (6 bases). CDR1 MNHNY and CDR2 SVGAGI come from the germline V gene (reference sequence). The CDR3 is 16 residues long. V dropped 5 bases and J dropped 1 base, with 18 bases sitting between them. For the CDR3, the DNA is TGTGCCAGCAGTCCCCGAGGGGTGGGGGGTTCCTACGAGCAGTACTTC. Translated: CASSPRGVGGSYEQYF.

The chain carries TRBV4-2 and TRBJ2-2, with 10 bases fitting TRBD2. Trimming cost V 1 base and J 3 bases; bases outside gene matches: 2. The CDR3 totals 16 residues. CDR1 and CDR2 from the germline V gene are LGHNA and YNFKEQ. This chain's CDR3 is CASSQVGTSDTGELFF. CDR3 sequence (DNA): TGTGCCAGCAGCCAAGTGGGGACTAGCGACACCGGGGAGCTGTTTTTT.

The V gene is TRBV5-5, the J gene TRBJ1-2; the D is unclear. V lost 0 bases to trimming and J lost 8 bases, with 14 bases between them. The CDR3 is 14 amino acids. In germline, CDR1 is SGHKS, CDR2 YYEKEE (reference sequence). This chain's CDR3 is CASSLERVFRGYTF. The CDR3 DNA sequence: TGTGCCAGCAGCTTGGAGAGGGTGTTCAGAGGCTACACCTTC.

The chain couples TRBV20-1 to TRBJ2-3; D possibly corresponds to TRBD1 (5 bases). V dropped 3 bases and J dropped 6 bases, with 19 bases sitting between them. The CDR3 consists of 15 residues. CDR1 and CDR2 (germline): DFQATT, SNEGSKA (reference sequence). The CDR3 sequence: CSASPPSGKDDTQYF. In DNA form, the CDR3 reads TGCAGTGCTAGTCCCCCATCAGGGAAGGATGATACGCAGTATTTT.

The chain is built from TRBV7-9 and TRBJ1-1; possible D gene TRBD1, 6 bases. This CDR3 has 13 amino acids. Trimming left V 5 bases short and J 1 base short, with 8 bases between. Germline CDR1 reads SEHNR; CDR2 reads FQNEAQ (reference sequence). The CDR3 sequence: CASSRTENTEAFF. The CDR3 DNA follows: TGTGCCAGCAGCCGGACAGAGAACACTGAAGCTTTCTTT.

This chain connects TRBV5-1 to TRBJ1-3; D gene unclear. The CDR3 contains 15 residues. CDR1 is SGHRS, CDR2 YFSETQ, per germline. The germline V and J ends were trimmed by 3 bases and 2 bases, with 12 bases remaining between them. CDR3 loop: CASSSGGGPGNTIYF. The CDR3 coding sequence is TGCGCCAGCAGCTCAGGCGGAGGGCCTGGAAACACCATATATTTT.

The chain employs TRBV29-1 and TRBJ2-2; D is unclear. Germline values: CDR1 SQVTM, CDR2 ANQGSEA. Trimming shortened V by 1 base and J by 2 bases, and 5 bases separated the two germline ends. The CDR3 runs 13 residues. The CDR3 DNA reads TGCAGCGTTGAAGTCCTCAACACCGGGGAGCTGTTTTTT. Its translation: CSVEVLNTGELFF.

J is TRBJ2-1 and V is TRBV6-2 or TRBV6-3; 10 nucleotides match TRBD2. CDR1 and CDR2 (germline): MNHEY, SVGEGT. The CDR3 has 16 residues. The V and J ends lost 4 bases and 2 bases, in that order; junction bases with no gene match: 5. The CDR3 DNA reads TGTGCCAGCAGTTTCGTAGCGGGAGGTCCCTACAATGAGCAGTTCTTC. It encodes CASSFVAGGPYNEQFF.

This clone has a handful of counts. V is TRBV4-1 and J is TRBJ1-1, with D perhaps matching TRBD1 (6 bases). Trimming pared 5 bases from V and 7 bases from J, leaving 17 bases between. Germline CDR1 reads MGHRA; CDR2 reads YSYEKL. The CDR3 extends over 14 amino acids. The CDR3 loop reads CASSVRGGLSEAFF. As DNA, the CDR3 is TGCGCCAGCAGCGTAAGGGGGGGGCTAAGTGAAGCTTTCTTT.

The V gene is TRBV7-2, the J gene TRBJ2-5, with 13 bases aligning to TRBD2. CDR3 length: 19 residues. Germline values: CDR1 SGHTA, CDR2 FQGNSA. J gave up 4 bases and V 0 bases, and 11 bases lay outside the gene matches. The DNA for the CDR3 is TGTGCCAGCAGCTTAGCTGGACCTACTAGCGGGAGGGTCCCAGAGACCCAGTACTTC. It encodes CASSLAGPTSGRVPETQYF.